These 17 T cell receptor beta chains came from one sample sequenced in a study of T cells in Graves' hyperthyroidism and ophthalmopathy. TCR beta CDR3 regions were amplified from RNA. The study used the HTBI primer set for a first-round RT-PCR of the TCR CDR3. MiXCR, applied by TCRdb to the multiplex PCR reads, yields one record per CDR3 protein. This table has about 210,000 distinct CDR3 sequences, roughly 15% appearing once. Sequenced material: blood. The receptors originated from a man over 45 with Graves' hyperthyroidism.

This clonotype was picked up many times. This chain uses TRBV4-1 with TRBJ2-2; D ambiguous. Trimming stripped 1 base from V and 0 bases from J, with 3 bases between. CDR3 size: 14 residues. Germline V lookup: CDR1 MGHRA, CDR2 YSYEKL. The DNA of the CDR3 is TGCGCCAGCAGCCAAGGGCCGAACACCGGGGAGCTGTTTTTT. Its protein product is CASSQGPNTGELFF.

This clonotype was observed a few times. V gene TRBV20-1 combines with J gene TRBJ2-7; D is undetermined. CDR1 is DFQATT and CDR2 is SNEGSKA in the germline V gene (reference sequence). CDR3 length equals 14 residues. V was pared by 0 bases and J by 5 bases, with 14 bases between. The CDR3 DNA is TGCAGTGCTAGAGATTTAAAATACTTCCACGAGCAGTACTTC. It codes for CSARDLKYFHEQYF.

With respect to this clonotype: The junction shows a germline mismatch at one end, possibly a read error. The chain joins TRBV6-1 to TRBJ2-7; 10 nucleotides align to TRBD2. This CDR3 has 17 residues. In germline, CDR1 is MNHNS, CDR2 SASEGT. CDR3 residues: CASSVNGLAEISHEQYF. The CDR3 bases are TGTGCCAGCAGTGTAAACGGACTAGCGGAGATCTCCCACGAGCAGTACTTC.

The J gene is TRBJ2-2, the V gene TRBV12-3 or TRBV12-4; tentatively, D is TRBD2 (6 bases). CDR3 length: 14 amino acids. CDR3 DNA: TGTGCGATCAGACTAGTTTCGAACACCGGGGAGCTGTTTTTT. It translates to CAIRLVSNTGELFF.

This chain uses TRBV28 with TRBJ2-3; 13 nucleotides match TRBD2. Germline assignment: CDR1 MDHEN and CDR2 SYDVKM. The CDR3 length is 17 residues. V shed 5 bases, J shed 1 base, and the junction held 6 bases outside the gene matches. CDR3 in amino acids: CASSDFGLAGGTDTQYF. The CDR3 DNA is TGTGCCAGCAGTGACTTCGGACTAGCGGGAGGCACAGATACGCAGTATTTT.

Only a few counts were recorded for this clonotype. V and J are TRBV24-1 and TRBJ2-3; no firm D call. Trimming shortened V by 9 bases and J by 4 bases, and 13 bases separated the two germline ends. The CDR3 is 13 residues long. Looked up from germline, CDR1 is KGHDR and CDR2 is SFDVKD. The CDR3 spells CATYPTGSDTQYF. The DNA of the CDR3 is TGTGCCACCTATCCGACCGGATCAGATACGCAGTATTTT.

The J gene is TRBJ1-1, the V gene TRBV6-1, with 7 bases fitting TRBD1. Germline assignment: CDR1 MNHNS and CDR2 SASEGT. CDR3 length: 16 residues. V trimming: 0 bases; J trimming: 4 bases; junction bases outside the gene matches: 8. For the CDR3, the DNA is TGTGCCAGCAGTGAAGCTTCGACAGGGTTGGTCACTGAAGCTTTCTTT. Its translation: CASSEASTGLVTEAFF.

This clonotype was observed at least ten times. The V call is TRBV20-1, the J call TRBJ2-7, with 7 bases aligning to TRBD1. Per germline, CDR1 DFQATT and CDR2 SNEGSKA (reference sequence). V trimming: 4 bases; J trimming: 6 bases; junction bases outside the gene matches: 21. The CDR3 extends over 17 amino acids. CDR3 nucleotides: TGCAGTGCTACGGACGTACGTTTAACAGGGGCCGGACGCGAGCAGTACTTC. Translating gives CSATDVRLTGAGREQYF.

This sequence joins TRBV6-1 and TRBJ2-5; no reliable D call. V lost 2 bases and J lost 10, with 17 bases in between. The CDR3 is 14 residues long. Germline loops: CDR1 MNHNS, CDR2 SASEGT. The DNA of the CDR3 is TGTGCCAGCAGTGAATCTAGTCGGGTTCAGGTCCAGTACTTC. Translated, it gives CASSESSRVQVQYF.

The rearrangement links TRBV3-1 to TRBJ2-1; 8 nucleotides line up with TRBD2. Trimming at V came to 3 bases and at J to 5 bases, leaving 12 bases not matched to a gene. Germline CDR1 LGHDT, CDR2 YNNKEL (reference sequence). The CDR3 consists of 17 residues. The CDR3 spells CASSQGVGGRPHNEQFF. As DNA, the CDR3 is TGTGCCAGCAGCCAGGGGGTGGGCGGGAGGCCGCACAATGAGCAGTTCTTC.

This clonotype appeared many times. This rearrangement joins TRBV3-1 to TRBJ2-1; 7 nucleotides agree with TRBD2. CDR3 size: 17 residues. V dropped 0 bases and J dropped 7; count of bases not matched to a gene: 12. Germline CDR1 LGHDT, CDR2 YNNKEL (reference sequence). The CDR3 DNA reads TGTGCCAGCAGCCAAGATCCTAGCGGAGCAGGAGGGAATGAGCAGTTCTTC. Translating it yields CASSQDPSGAGGNEQFF.

The chain has TRBV28 and TRBJ2-7; tentative D call: TRBD2 (6 bases). The length of the CDR3 is 16 residues. The V and J ends lost 4 bases and 4 bases respectively, with 20 bases between them. Germline assignment: CDR1 MDHEN and CDR2 SYDVKM. The CDR3 DNA sequence: TGTGCCAGCAGTTCCCGAGGGGACGGGAGTAGGTACGAGCAGTACTTC. Amino acids: CASSSRGDGSRYEQYF.

This clonotype was detected many times. The CDR3 DNA follows: TGTGCCAGCAGCTCCGGAGCGGGAGGGACGTTAAATGAGCAGTTCTTC. Translation: CASSSGAGGTLNEQFF. The chain employs TRBV7-8 and TRBJ2-1; 10 positions match TRBD2. CDR1 and CDR2 (germline): SGHVS, FQNEAQ. V trimming: 4 bases; J trimming: 7 bases; junction bases outside the gene matches: 10. The CDR3 has 16 amino acids.

The chain employs TRBV7-8 and TRBJ2-3, with TRBD2 matching 8 bases. The CDR3 length is 16 residues. The germline CDR1 and CDR2 sequences are SGHVS and FQNEAQ. V trimming: 4 bases; J trimming: 6 bases; junction bases outside the gene matches: 12. The CDR3 sequence is CASSSGLGLTSDTQYF. DNA of the CDR3: TGTGCCAGCAGCTCGGGACTAGGGCTGACCTCCGATACGCAGTATTTT.

In its sample, this clonotype was seen many times. The rearrangement uses TRBV20-1 and TRBJ2-1; 12 nucleotides agree with TRBD2. V shed 1 base, J shed 5 bases, and the junction held 6 bases outside the gene matches. The V gene's germline CDR1 is DFQATT and CDR2 SNEGSKA (reference sequence). This CDR3 region has 16 residues. CDR3 nucleotides: TGCAGTGCTAGAGTGGCTAGCGGGAGGGACAACAATGAGCAGTTCTTC. It codes for CSARVASGRDNNEQFF.

This clonotype was counted ten times or more. This sequence joins TRBV29-1 and TRBJ1-1; D gene ambiguous. V dropped 6 bases and J dropped 0 bases, with 5 bases sitting between them. Per germline, CDR1 SQVTM and CDR2 ANQGSEA. The length of the CDR3 is 11 residues. The chain's CDR3 is CSVRMNTEAFF. CDR3 bases: TGCAGCGTAAGGATGAACACTGAAGCTTTCTTT.

This clonotype was seen ten or more times. This chain links TRBV6-2 or TRBV6-3 with TRBJ2-5; D tentatively fits TRBD1 or TRBD2 (5 bases each). The V and J ends lost 2 bases and 0 bases respectively, with 16 bases between them. From germline, CDR1 is MNHEY and CDR2 SVGEGT. The CDR3 length is 17 residues. CDR3 DNA sequence: TGTGCCAGCAGTTACGGATACGGGGCTTGGTACCAAGAGACCCAGTACTTC. Translation gives CASSYGYGAWYQETQYF.